The next 8 T cell receptor beta chains were all read from a single sample in a study of shared clonotypes between healthy human individuals. The table came from immunoSEQ multiplex PCR; TCRdb's copy has only in-frame clones and leaves some out. The sample shows about a million clones, approximately 75% of them seen only once. The specimen sequenced was memory CD4+ T cells from PBMCs. Subset meaning: CD45RA-negative fraction. These receptors were taken from a man between 18 and 29 years old in good health. Some clones in this sample may be carry-over from other donors' samples.

The J gene is TRBJ1-2, the V gene TRBV18; D might be TRBD1 (5 bases). Trimming removed 2 bases at V and 8 bases at J, with 15 bases between. CDR3 size: 14 residues. Per germline, CDR1 KGHSH and CDR2 LQKENI. CDR3 sequence reads: CASSPAQGKYGYTF. The CDR3 nucleotides read TGTGCCAGCTCACCAGCGCAGGGCAAGTACGGCTACACCTTC.

This sequence joins TRBV9 and TRBJ2-2; no firm D call. The V gene's germline CDR1 is SGDLS and CDR2 YYNGEE. CDR3 length: 16 amino acids. V dropped 6 bases and J dropped 4 bases, with 19 bases sitting between them. CDR3 amino acids: CASTPLGHAPTGELFF. The CDR3, as DNA: TGTGCCAGCACCCCCCTCGGGCACGCGCCCACCGGGGAGCTGTTTTTT.

This sequence joins TRBV28 and TRBJ1-3; no firm D call. Germline V gene sequence: CDR1 MDHEN, CDR2 SYDVKM. Trimming took off 3 bases at V and 1 base at J, with 13 bases between the two ends. The CDR3 runs to 16 residues. The CDR3: CASSLRALRSGNTIYF. The DNA for the CDR3 is TGTGCCAGCAGTTTGCGCGCTTTGAGGTCTGGAAACACCATATATTTT.

V usage is TRBV11-2 and J usage is TRBJ2-5; D unresolved. Per the germline V gene, CDR1 is SGHAT and CDR2 is FQNNGV. This CDR3 is built from 13 residues. With 5 bases removed from V and 4 bases from J, the gap between germline ends came to 11 bases. The CDR3 reads CASSPLSLETQYF. The CDR3 coding sequence is TGTGCCAGCAGCCCACTATCGTTAGAGACCCAGTACTTC. The complete variable domain, with remaining parts taken from reference TRBV11-2 and TRBJ2-5, reads EAGVAQSPRYKIIEKRQSVAFWCNPISGHATLYWYQQILGQGPKLLIQFQNNGVVDDSQLPKDRFSAERLKGVDSTLKIQPAKLEDSAVYLCASSPLSLETQYFGPGTRLLVL.

This chain connects TRBV11-2 to TRBJ1-2; D is undetermined. The V gene lost 0 bases and the J gene lost 0 bases, with 14 bases spanning the gap. The V gene's germline CDR1 is SGHAT and CDR2 FQNNGV. This CDR3 spans 17 amino acids. The CDR3 sequence is CASSLDWQRPANYGYTF. In DNA, the CDR3 is TGTGCCAGCAGCTTAGATTGGCAGCGCCCTGCTAACTATGGCTACACCTTC.

J is TRBJ2-1 and V is TRBV7-3, with a possible D match to TRBD1 (6 bases). CDR1 SGHTA and CDR2 FQGTGA come from the germline V gene. Trimming left V 6 bases short and J 7 bases short, with 16 bases between. The CDR3 covers 14 residues. CDR3 amino acids: CASSQHTGFNEQFF. For the CDR3, the DNA is TGTGCCAGCAGTCAACACACAGGGTTTAATGAGCAGTTCTTC.

Only one count was recorded for this clone. In the same sample, other DNA sequences code for this CDR3. The chain couples TRBV28 to TRBJ1-5; D is ambiguous. Trimming took off 2 bases at V and 4 bases at J, with 3 bases between the two ends. This CDR3 has 12 residues. The germline gives CDR1 MDHEN, CDR2 SYDVKM. The CDR3 sequence is CASSLLNQPQHF. The DNA of the CDR3 is TGTGCCAGCAGTTTACTAAATCAGCCCCAGCATTTT.

The chain recombines TRBV7-9 with TRBJ2-2; D is undetermined. Germline V CDR1 and CDR2: SEHNR, FQNEAQ (reference sequence). V lost 0 bases, J lost 3 bases, and 5 bases lay in between. CDR3 length equals 14 residues. The CDR3 loop is CASSLAPYTGELFF. As DNA, the CDR3 is TGTGCCAGCAGCTTAGCTCCCTACACCGGGGAGCTGTTTTTT.